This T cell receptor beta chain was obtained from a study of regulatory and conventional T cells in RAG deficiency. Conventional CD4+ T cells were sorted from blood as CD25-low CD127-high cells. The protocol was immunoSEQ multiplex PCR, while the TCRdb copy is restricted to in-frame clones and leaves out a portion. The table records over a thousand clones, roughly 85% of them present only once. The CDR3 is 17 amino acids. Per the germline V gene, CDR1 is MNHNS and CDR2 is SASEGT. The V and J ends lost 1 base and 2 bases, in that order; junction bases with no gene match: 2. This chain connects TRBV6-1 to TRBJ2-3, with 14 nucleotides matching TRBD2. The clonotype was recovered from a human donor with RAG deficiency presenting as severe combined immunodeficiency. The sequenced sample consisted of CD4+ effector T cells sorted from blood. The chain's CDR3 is CASSEGLAGGVTDTQYF. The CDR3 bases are TGTGCCAGCAGTGAAGGACTAGCGGGGGGGGTCACAGATACGCAGTATTTT.